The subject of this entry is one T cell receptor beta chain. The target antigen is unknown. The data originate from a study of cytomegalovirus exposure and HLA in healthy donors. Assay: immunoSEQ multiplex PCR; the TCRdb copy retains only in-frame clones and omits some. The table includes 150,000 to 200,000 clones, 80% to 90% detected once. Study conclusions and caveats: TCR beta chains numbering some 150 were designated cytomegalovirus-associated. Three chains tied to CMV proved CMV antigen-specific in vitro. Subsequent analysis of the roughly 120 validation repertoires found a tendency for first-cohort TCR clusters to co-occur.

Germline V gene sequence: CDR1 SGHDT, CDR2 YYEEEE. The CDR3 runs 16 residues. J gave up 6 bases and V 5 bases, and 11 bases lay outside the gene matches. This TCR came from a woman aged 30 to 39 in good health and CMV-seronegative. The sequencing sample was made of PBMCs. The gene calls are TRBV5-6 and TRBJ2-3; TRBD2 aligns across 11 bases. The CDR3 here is CASSTPLAGGMDTQYF. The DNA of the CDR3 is TGTGCCAGCAGTACGCCGCTAGCGGGAGGAATGGATACGCAGTATTTT.